The 7 T cell receptor beta chains in this list originate from one sample, sequenced in a study of shared clonotypes between healthy human individuals. Clones were sequenced by immunoSEQ multiplex PCR, and TCRdb holds only the in-frame ones, with some missing. The profile covers 2 million to 2.5 million clones, with about 95% appearing a single time and around 1.1% taken by the ten largest. Naive CD8 cells lacked CD45RO and underwent positive selection for CCR7, leaving out terminally differentiated effector memory CD45RA+ cells. The sample taken for sequencing was naive CD8+ T cells sorted from blood. These receptors originate from a man between 18 and 35 years old in good health.

The J gene is TRBJ2-1, the V gene TRBV2; D may be TRBD1 (6 bases). The CDR3 is 15 residues long. V was clipped by 4 bases and J by 7 bases, with 17 bases between them. Germline assignment: CDR1 SNHLY and CDR2 FYNNEI. CDR3 amino acids: CASSVFQGTLNEQFF. The CDR3, as DNA: TGTGCCAGCAGTGTGTTCCAGGGGACGTTGAATGAGCAGTTCTTC.

The chain recombines TRBV19 with TRBJ2-1; unclear D gene. Germline V CDR1 and CDR2: LNHDA, SQIVND (reference sequence). This CDR3 spans 14 amino acids. V lost 3 bases, J lost 7 bases, and 13 bases lay in between. This chain's CDR3 is CASSILVGWNEQFF. The CDR3 nucleotides read TGTGCCAGTAGTATTCTGGTAGGCTGGAATGAGCAGTTCTTC.

The rearrangement joins TRBV4-2 to TRBJ1-2, with D uncertain. Trimming shortened V by 1 base and J by 3 bases, and 15 bases separated the two germline ends. CDR1 and CDR2 from the germline V gene are LGHNA and YNFKEQ. The CDR3 spans 16 residues. CDR3 protein: CASSQGYNAGDYGYTF. CDR3 sequence (DNA): TGTGCCAGCAGCCAAGGGTATAATGCCGGAGACTATGGCTACACCTTC.

The CDR3 DNA follows: TGCGCCAGCAGCCAAGACGGGACAGGGGGTTTTACTGAAGCTTTCTTT. Protein product: CASSQDGTGGFTEAFF. The V gene is TRBV4-1, the J gene TRBJ1-1; 11 bases fit TRBD1. Germline-derived CDR1 and CDR2 are MGHRA and YSYEKL. V was pared by 0 bases and J by 5 bases, with 5 bases of the junction left unmatched. The CDR3 is made up of 16 amino acids.

In DNA form, the CDR3 reads TGTGCCAGCAGTGAACTCGGGGGCGGGGACGAGCAGTACTTC. Its protein product is CASSELGGGDEQYF. The chain has TRBV2 and TRBJ2-7; possibly TRBD1 or TRBD2 for D (6 bases each). The CDR3 loop spans 14 amino acids. Germline V gene data show CDR1 as SNHLY and CDR2 as FYNNEI. V was trimmed by 2 bases and J by 5 bases, leaving 13 bases between them.

The V call is TRBV4-3, the J call TRBJ1-1, with TRBD1 matching over 7 bases. The junction had 5 bases not matched to a gene; V was cut back by 0 bases and J by 4 bases. This CDR3 contains 15 residues. Germline V lookup: CDR1 LGHNA, CDR2 YSLEER. The CDR3 region is CASSQDRSGGTEAFF. As DNA, the CDR3 is TGCGCCAGCAGCCAAGATAGGTCAGGGGGCACTGAAGCTTTCTTT.

This chain connects TRBV27 to TRBJ1-6; D is perhaps TRBD1 (6 bases). With 3 bases removed from V and 8 bases from J, the gap between germline ends came to 14 bases. This CDR3 spans 15 amino acids. CDR1 MNHEY and CDR2 SMNVEV come from the germline V gene (reference sequence). The CDR3 DNA sequence: TGTGCCAGCAGTTTGGGGGCTTATACTGATTCACCCCTCCACTTT. Its protein product is CASSLGAYTDSPLHF.